This T cell receptor beta chain appears in the sequencing data of a study of Graves' ophthalmopathy and Graves' hyperthyroidism. Scientists amplified the TCR beta CDR3 regions from RNA transcripts. Second-round multiplex PCR came after first-round RT-PCR with HTBI primers. TCRdb reprocessed the multiplex PCR reads via MiXCR and lists one record per CDR3 protein. Seen here are around 340,000 distinct CDR3 sequences, 17% observed once, and the top ten hold roughly an eighth. The sample holds many counts of this clonotype. For donors with ophthalmopathy, the disease showed moderate-to-severe activity, reached CAS ≥3 and NOSPECS ≥4, and had lasted under 3 months. The germline V gene has CDR1 MDHEN and CDR2 SYDVKM. Germline trimming cut 4 bases from V and 8 bases from J; bases unmatched to any gene: 11. The CDR3 runs to 17 residues.

The TCR comes from an adult man with Graves' ophthalmopathy. Sequencing input: peripheral blood. The chain employs TRBV28 and TRBJ1-6; 10 nucleotides align to TRBD1. CDR3 DNA: TGTGCCAGCAGTTCCTCCGACAGGGGGCTTCAGTATTCACCCCTCCACTTT. Encoded protein: CASSSSDRGLQYSPLHF.